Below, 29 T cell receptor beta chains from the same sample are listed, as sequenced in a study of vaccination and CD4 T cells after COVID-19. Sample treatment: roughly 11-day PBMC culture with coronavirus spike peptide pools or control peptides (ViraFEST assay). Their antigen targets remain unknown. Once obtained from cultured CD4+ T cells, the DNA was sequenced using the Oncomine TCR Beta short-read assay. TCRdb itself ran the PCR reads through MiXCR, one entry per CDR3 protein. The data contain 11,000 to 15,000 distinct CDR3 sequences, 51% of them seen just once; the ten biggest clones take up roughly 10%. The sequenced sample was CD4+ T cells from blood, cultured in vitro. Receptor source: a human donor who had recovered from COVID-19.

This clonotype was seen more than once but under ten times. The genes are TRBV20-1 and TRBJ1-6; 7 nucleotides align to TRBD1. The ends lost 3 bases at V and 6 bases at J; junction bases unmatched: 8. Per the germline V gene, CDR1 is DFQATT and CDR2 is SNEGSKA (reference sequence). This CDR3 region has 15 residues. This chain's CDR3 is CSASLTGQLNSPLHF. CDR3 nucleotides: TGCAGTGCTAGCCTTACGGGACAGCTTAATTCACCCCTCCACTTT.

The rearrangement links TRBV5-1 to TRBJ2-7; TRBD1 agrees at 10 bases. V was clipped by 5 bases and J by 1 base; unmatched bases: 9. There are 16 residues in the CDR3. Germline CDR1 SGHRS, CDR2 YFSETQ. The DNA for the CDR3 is TGCGCCAGCAGTCAATCACCGGGACAGGGGTCCTACGAGCAGTACTTC. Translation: CASSQSPGQGSYEQYF.

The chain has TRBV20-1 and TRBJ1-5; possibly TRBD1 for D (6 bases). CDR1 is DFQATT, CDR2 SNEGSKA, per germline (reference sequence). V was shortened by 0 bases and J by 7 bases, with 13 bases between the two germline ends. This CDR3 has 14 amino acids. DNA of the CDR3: TGCAGTGCTAGAGAAGGGGGTAGGGGCCAGCCCCAGCATTTT. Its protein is CSAREGGRGQPQHF.

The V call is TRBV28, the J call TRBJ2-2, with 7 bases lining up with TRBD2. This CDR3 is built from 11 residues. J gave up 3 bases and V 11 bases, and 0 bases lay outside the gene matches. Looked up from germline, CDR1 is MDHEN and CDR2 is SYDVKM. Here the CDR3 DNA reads TGTGCCGGGGGGGACACCGGGGAGCTGTTTTTT. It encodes CAGGDTGELFF.

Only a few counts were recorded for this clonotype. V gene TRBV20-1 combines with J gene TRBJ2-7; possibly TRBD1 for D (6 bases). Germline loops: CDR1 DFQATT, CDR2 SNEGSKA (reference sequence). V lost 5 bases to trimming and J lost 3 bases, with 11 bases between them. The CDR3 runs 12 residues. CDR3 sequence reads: CSASSDSYEQYF. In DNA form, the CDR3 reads TGCAGTGCTTCCTCGGACAGCTACGAGCAGTACTTC.

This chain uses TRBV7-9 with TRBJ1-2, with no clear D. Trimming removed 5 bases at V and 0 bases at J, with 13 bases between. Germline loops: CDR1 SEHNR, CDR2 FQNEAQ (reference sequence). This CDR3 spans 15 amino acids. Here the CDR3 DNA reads TGTGCCAGCAGCGAAGGGTACAGCACTAACTATGGCTACACCTTC. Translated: CASSEGYSTNYGYTF. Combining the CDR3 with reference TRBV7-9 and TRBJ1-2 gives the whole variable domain DTGVSQNPRHKITKRGQNVTFRCDPISEHNRLYWYRQTLGQGPEFLTYFQNEAQLEKSRLLSDRFSAERPKGSFSTLEIQRTEQGDSAMYLCASSEGYSTNYGYTFGSGTRLTVV.

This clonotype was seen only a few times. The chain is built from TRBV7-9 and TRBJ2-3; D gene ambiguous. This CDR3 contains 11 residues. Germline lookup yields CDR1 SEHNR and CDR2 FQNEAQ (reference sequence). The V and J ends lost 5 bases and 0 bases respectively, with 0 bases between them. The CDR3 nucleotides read TGTGCCAGCAGCAGCACAGATACGCAGTATTTT. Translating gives CASSSTDTQYF. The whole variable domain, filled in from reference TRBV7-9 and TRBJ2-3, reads DTGVSQNPRHKITKRGQNVTFRCDPISEHNRLYWYRQTLGQGPEFLTYFQNEAQLEKSRLLSDRFSAERPKGSFSTLEIQRTEQGDSAMYLCASSSTDTQYFGPGTRLTVL.

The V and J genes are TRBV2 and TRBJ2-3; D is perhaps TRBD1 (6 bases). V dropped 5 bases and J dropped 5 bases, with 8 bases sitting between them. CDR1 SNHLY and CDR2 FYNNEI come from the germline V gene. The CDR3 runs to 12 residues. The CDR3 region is CASSIQGDTQYF. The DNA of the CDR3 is TGTGCCAGCAGTATACAGGGAGATACGCAGTATTTT.

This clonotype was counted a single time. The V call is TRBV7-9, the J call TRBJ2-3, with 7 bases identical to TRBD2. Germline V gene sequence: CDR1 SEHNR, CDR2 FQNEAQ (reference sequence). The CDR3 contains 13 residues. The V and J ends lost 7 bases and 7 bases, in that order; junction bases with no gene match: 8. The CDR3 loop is CASTRSGANTQYF. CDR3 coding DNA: TGTGCCAGCACCCGGAGCGGGGCAAATACGCAGTATTTT.

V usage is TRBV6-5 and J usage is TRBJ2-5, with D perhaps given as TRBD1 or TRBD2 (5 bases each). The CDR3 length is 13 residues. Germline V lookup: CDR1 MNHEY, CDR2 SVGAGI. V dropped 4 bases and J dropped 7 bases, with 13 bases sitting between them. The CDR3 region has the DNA TGTGCCAGCAGTTCCTCTACTAGGGGGACCCAGTACTTC. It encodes CASSSSTRGTQYF.

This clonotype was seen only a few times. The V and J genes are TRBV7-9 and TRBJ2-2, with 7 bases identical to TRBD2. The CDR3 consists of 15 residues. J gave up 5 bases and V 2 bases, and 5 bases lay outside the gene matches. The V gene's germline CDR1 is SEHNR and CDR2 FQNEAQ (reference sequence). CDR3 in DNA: TGTGCCAGCAGCTTACCCCTAGCGGTAACCGGGGAGCTGTTTTTT. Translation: CASSLPLAVTGELFF.

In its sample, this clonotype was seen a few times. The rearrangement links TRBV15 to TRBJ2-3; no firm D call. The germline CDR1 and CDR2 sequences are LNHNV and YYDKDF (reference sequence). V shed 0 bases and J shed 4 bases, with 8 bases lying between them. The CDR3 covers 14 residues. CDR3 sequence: CATSRDVVSDTQYF. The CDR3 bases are TGTGCCACCAGCAGAGATGTAGTGTCAGATACGCAGTATTTT.

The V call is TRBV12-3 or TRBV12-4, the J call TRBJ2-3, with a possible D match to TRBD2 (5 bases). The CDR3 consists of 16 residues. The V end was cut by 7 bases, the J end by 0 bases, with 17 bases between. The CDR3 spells CASTSSGSASTDTQYF. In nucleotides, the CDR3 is TGTGCCAGCACCTCTAGTGGTAGCGCGAGCACAGATACGCAGTATTTT.

CDR3 protein: CASRTDIFRDSLQETQYF. The CDR3 region has the DNA TGTGCCAGCAGGACCGATATCTTCCGGGACAGTCTCCAAGAGACCCAGTACTTC. V usage is TRBV2 and J usage is TRBJ2-5; 7 positions agree with TRBD1. CDR3 length: 18 residues. Germline CDR1 SNHLY, CDR2 FYNNEI. Trimming cost V 6 bases and J 1 base; bases outside gene matches: 17.

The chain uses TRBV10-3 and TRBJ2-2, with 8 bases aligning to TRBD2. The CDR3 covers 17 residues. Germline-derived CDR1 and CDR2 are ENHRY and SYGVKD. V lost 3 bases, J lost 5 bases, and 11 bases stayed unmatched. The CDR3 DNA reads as TGTGCCATCAGTGATGGTGGCGGGAGGACGGAAACCGGGGAGCTGTTTTTT. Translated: CAISDGGGRTETGELFF.

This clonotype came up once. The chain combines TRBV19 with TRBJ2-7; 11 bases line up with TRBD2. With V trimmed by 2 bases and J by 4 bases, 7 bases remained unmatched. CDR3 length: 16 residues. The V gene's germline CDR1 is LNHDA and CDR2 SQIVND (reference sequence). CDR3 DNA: TGTGCCAGTAGTATAACCCGGACTAGCGGGTTGTACGAGCAGTACTTC. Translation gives CASSITRTSGLYEQYF.

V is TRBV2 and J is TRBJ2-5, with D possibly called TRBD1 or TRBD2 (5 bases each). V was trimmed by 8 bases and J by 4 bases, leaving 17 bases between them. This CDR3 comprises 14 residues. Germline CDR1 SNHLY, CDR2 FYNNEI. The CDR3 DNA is TGTGCCAGCCTCCCGATTTCTGGGGGAGAGACCCAGTACTTC. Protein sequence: CASLPISGGETQYF.

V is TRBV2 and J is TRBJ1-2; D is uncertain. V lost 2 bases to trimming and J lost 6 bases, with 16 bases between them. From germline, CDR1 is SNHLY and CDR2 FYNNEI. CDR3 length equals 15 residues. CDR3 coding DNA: TGTGCCAGCAGTGAATCGGTAAACTATATCGATGGCTACACCTTC. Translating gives CASSESVNYIDGYTF.

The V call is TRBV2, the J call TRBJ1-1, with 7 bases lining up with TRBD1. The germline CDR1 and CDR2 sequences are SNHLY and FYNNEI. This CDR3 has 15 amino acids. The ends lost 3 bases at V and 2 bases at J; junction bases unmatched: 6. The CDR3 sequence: CASSEFAGGNTEAFF. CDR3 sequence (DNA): TGTGCCAGCAGTGAGTTCGCAGGGGGTAACACTGAAGCTTTCTTT. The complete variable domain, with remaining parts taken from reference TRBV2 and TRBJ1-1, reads EPEVTQTPSHQVTQMGQEVILRCVPISNHLYFYWYRQILGQKVEFLVSFYNNEISEKSEIFDDQFSVERPDGSNFTLKIRSTKLEDSAMYFCASSEFAGGNTEAFFGQGTRLTVV.

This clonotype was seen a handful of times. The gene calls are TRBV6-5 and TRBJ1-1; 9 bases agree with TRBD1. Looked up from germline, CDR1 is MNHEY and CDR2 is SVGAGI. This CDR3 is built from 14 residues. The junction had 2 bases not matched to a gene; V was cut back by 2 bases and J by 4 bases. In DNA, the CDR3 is TGTGCCAGCAGTTACCAGACAGGGGGCACTGAAGCTTTCTTT. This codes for CASSYQTGGTEAFF.

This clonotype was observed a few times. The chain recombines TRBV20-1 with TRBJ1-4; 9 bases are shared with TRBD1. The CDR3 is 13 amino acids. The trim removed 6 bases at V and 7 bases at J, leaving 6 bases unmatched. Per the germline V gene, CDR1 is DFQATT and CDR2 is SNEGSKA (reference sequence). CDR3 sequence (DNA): TGCAGTGCCTCCGACAGGGGGTCTGAAAAACTGTTTTTT. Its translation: CSASDRGSEKLFF.

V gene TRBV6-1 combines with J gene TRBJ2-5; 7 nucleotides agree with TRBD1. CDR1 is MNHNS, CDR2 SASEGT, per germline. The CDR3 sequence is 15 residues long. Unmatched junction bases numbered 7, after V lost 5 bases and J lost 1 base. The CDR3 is CASSQTGVGQETQYF. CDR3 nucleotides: TGTGCCAGCAGTCAAACAGGGGTTGGCCAAGAGACCCAGTACTTC.

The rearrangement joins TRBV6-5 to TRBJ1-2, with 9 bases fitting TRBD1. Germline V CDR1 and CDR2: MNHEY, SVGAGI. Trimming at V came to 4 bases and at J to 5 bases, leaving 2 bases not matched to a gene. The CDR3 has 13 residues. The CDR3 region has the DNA TGTGCCAGCAGTTCTGGACAGGGGTATGGCTACACCTTC. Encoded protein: CASSSGQGYGYTF.

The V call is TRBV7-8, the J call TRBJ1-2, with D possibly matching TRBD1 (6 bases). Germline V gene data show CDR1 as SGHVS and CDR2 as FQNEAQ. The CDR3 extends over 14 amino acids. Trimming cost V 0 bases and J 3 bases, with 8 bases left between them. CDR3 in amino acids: CASSLASGDYGYTF. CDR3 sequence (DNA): TGTGCCAGCAGCTTAGCGTCAGGGGACTATGGCTACACCTTC.

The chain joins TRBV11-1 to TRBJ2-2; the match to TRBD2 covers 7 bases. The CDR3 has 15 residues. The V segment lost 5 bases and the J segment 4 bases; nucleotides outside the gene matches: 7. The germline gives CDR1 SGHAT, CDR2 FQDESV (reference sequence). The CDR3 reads CASSPTGLGTGELFF. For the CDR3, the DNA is TGTGCCAGCAGCCCAACAGGACTAGGCACCGGGGAGCTGTTTTTT.

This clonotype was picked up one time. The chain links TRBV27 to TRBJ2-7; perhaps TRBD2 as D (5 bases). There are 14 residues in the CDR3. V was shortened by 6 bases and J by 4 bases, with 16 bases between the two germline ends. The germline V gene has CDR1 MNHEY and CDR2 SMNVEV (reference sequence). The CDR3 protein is CASSRTAMAYEQYF. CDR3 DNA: TGTGCCAGCAGCCGGACTGCGATGGCTTACGAGCAGTACTTC.

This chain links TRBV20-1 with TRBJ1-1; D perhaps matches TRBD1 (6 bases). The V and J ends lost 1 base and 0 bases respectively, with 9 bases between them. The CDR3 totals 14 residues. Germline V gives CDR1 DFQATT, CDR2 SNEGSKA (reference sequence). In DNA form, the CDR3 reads TGCAGTGCTAGAGGGCAGGGGATGAACACTGAAGCTTTCTTT. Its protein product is CSARGQGMNTEAFF.

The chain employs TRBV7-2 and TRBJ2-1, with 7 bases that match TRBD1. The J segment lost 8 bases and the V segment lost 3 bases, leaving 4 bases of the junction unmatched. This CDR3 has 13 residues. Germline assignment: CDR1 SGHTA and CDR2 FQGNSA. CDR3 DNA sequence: TGTGCCAGCAGCTTTGGACAGGATGATGAGCAGTTCTTC. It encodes CASSFGQDDEQFF.

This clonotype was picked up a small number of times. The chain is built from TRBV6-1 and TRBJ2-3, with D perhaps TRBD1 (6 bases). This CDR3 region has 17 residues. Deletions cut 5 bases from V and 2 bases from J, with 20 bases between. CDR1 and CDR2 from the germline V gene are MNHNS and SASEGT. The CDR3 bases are TGTGCCAGCAGTCTCATCCCGGGACACCAGATCACAGATACGCAGTATTTT. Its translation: CASSLIPGHQITDTQYF.